This TCR beta chain was sequenced for a study of T-cell reconstitution after alpha-beta-depleted transplantation in children. Regarding the study as a whole: At the one-year point after transplant, T-cell counts and TCRbeta diversity were found to come mostly from T cells that had been newly produced. For some patients, TCRbeta diversity was high at day 60 because of recipient T cells and thymic progenitors that survived.

Trimming took 4 bases from V and 8 from J; bases not matched to a gene: 29. CDR1 LGHNA and CDR2 YNFKEQ come from the germline V gene. This CDR3 spans 21 amino acids. Construction of the TCRbeta library involved unique molecular identifiers. TCRdb reprocessed the PCR reads with MiXCR, giving one entry per CDR3 protein. The sample contains around 800,000 distinct CDR3 sequences, 16% of which appear only once. As to this clonotype: Antigen: not known.

The receptor was isolated from a male patient aged 5 to 17 who had a stem cell transplant for acute lymphoblastic leukemia, so the T cells may come from the graft donor. The genes are TRBV4-2 and TRBJ2-1; TRBD2 matches at 7 bases. Sample: PBMCs, mostly from graft donor cells, taken 360 days after TCRalphabeta/CD19-depleted stem cell transplant. The DNA of the CDR3 is TGTGCCAGCAGCCTCGGGTTGTGGCTAGCGGTCCTCGGGGACCACTATGATGAGCAGTTCTTC. Protein sequence: CASSLGLWLAVLGDHYDEQFF.